The next 4 T cell receptor beta chains were all read from a single sample in a study of blood T cell repertoires in COVID-19. Here immunoSEQ multiplex PCR was the method, and the copy in TCRdb shows in-frame clones only, minus some. The sample holds a few hundred thousand clones, approximately 85% seen once. The specimen sequenced was peripheral blood. The source of these receptors is a man aged 80 or over with acute or convalescent COVID-19.

The chain combines TRBV7-8 with TRBJ2-6; 7 positions agree with TRBD1. From germline, CDR1 is SGHVS and CDR2 FQNEAQ. The CDR3 is 17 amino acids. V lost 5 bases, J lost 2 bases, and 9 bases stayed unmatched. The CDR3 loop is CASSPRQGTPGANVLTF. The CDR3 region has the DNA TGTGCCAGCAGCCCACGACAGGGAACCCCTGGGGCCAACGTCCTGACTTTC.

The V gene is TRBV11-3, the J gene TRBJ2-7; 16 nucleotides line up with TRBD2. V shed 0 bases, J shed 4 bases, and the junction held 9 bases outside the gene matches. The CDR3 covers 19 residues. Per germline, CDR1 SGHNT and CDR2 YENEEA. CDR3 bases: TGTGCCAGCAGCTTAGATCGGGGGACTAGCGGGAGGGCCGTTTACGAGCAGTACTTC. As protein: CASSLDRGTSGRAVYEQYF.

The chain employs TRBV7-9 and TRBJ1-4; D remains unclear. The CDR3 totals 15 residues. Trimming removed 5 bases at V and 1 base at J, with 11 bases between. The germline gives CDR1 SEHNR, CDR2 FQNEAQ (reference sequence). The DNA of the CDR3 is TGTGCCAGCAGCCCTGTAGAGGGAACTAATGAAAAACTGTTTTTT. This sequence encodes CASSPVEGTNEKLFF.

The rearrangement joins TRBV14 to TRBJ1-3; no clear D. Trimming removed 1 base at V and 8 bases at J, with 6 bases between. CDR1 is SGHDN, CDR2 FVKESK, per germline. The CDR3 runs 12 residues. The CDR3 sequence is CASSQVRDTIYF. DNA of the CDR3: TGTGCCAGCAGCCAAGTTAGAGACACCATATATTTT.